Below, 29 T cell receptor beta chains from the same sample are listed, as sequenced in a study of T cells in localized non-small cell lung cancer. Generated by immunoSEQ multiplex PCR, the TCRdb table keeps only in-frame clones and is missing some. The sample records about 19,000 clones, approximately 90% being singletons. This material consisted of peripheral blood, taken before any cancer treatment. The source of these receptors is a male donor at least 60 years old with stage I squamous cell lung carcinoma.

Written as DNA, the CDR3 is TGTGCCAGCGGGATGCTCACCCCGGGCGAGCAGTTCTTC. Amino acids: CASGMLTPGEQFF. This chain links TRBV6-1 with TRBJ2-1, with no clear D. Trimming shortened V by 8 bases and J by 10 bases, and 18 bases separated the two germline ends. The CDR3 consists of 13 residues. The germline V gene has CDR1 MNHNS and CDR2 SASEGT.

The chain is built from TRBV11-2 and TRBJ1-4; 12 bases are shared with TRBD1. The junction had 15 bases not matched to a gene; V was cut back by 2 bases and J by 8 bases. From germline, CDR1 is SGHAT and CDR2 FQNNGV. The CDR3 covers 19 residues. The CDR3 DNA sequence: TGTGCCAGCAGCTTATGGGACAGGGGGCGACCGGTGGCGCGGGAAAAACTGTTTTTT. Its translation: CASSLWDRGRPVAREKLFF. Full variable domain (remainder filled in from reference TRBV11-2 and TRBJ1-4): EAGVAQSPRYKIIEKRQSVAFWCNPISGHATLYWYQQILGQGPKLLIQFQNNGVVDDSQLPKDRFSAERLKGVDSTLKIQPAKLEDSAVYLCASSLWDRGRPVAREKLFFGSGTQLSVL.

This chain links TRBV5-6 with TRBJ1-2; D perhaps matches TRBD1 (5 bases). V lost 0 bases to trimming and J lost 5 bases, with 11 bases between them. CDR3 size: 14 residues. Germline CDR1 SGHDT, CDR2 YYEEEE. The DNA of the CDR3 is TGTGCCAGCAGCTTGGGCGCAGGGCAATATGGCTACACCTTC. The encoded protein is CASSLGAGQYGYTF.

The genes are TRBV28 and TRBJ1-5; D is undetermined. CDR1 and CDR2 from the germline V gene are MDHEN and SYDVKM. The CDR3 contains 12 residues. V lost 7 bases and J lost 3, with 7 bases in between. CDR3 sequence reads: CASTPTNQPQHF. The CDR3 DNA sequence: TGTGCCAGCACCCCCACCAATCAGCCCCAGCATTTT.

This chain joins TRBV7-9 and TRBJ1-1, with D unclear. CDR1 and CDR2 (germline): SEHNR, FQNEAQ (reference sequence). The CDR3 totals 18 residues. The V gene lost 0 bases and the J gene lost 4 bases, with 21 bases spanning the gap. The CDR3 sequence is CASSLAASYPPGVTEAFF. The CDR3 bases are TGTGCCAGCAGCTTAGCGGCAAGCTACCCTCCCGGGGTCACTGAAGCTTTCTTT.

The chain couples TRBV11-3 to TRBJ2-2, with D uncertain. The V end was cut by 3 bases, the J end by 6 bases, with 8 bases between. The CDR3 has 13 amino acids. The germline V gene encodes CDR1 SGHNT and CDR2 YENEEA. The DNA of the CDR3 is TGTGCCAGCAGCTTCTCAGCCGCCGGGGAGCTGTTTTTT. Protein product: CASSFSAAGELFF.

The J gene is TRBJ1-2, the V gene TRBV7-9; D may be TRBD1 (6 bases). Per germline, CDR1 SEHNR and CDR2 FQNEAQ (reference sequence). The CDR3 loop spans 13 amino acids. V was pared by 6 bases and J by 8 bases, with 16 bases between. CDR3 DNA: TGTGCCAGCAGTTTGGGTCCAGGGGACGGCTACACCTTC. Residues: CASSLGPGDGYTF.

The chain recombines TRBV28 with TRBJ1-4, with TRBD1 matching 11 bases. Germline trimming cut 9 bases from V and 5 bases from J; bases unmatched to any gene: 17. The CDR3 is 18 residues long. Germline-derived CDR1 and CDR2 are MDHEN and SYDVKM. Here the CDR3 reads CASSPGQGVNSWNEKLFF. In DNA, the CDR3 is TGTGCCAGTTCTCCGGGACAGGGGGTGAACTCCTGGAATGAAAAACTGTTTTTT.

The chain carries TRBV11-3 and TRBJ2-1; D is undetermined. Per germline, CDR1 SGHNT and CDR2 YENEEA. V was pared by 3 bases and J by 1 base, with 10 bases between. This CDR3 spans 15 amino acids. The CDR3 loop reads CASSLGFGSYNEQFF. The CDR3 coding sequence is TGTGCCAGCAGCTTGGGATTTGGGTCCTACAATGAGCAGTTCTTC.

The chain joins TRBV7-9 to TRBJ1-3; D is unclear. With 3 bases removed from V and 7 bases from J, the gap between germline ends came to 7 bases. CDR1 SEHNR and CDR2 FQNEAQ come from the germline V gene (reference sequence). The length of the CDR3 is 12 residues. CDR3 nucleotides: TGTGCCAGCAGCTTGTTACACAACACCATATATTTT. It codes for CASSLLHNTIYF.

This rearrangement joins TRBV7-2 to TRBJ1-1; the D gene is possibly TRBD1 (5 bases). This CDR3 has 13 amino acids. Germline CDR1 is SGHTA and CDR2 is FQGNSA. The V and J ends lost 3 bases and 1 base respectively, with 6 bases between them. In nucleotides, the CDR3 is TGTGCCAGCAGCTTTACAGGGAACACTGAAGCTTTCTTT. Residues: CASSFTGNTEAFF.

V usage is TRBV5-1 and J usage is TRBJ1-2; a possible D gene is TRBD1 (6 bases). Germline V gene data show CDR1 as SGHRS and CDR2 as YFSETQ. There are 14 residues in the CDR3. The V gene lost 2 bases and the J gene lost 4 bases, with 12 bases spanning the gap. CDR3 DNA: TGCGCCAGCAGCTTTGAACAGGGAGTCTATGGCTACACCTTC. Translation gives CASSFEQGVYGYTF.

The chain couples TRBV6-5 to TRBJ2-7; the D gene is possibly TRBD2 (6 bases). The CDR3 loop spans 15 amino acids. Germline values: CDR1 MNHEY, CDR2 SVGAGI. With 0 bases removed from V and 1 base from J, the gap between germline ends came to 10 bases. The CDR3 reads CASSYSMSGSYEQYF. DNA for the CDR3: TGTGCCAGCAGTTACTCGATGAGCGGGTCCTACGAGCAGTACTTC.

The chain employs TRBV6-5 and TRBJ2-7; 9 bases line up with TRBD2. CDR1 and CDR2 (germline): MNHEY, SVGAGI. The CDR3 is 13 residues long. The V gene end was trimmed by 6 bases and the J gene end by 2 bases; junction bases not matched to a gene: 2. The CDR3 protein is CASRGGRAYEQYF. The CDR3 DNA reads TGTGCCAGCAGGGGCGGGAGGGCCTACGAGCAGTACTTC.

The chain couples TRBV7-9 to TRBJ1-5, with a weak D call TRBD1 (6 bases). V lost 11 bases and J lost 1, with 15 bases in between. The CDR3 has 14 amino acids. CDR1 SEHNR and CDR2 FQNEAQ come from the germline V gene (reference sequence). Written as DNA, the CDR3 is TGTGCCGTAAACACAGGGAACAGCAATCAGCCCCAGCATTTT. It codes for CAVNTGNSNQPQHF.

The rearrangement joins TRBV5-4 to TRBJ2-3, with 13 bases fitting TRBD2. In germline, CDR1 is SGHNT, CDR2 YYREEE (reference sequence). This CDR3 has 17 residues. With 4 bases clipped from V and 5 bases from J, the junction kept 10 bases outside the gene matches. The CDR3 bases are TGTGCCAGCAGCCAGGCAGGGACTAGCGGGAAATTAGATACGCAGTATTTT. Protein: CASSQAGTSGKLDTQYF.

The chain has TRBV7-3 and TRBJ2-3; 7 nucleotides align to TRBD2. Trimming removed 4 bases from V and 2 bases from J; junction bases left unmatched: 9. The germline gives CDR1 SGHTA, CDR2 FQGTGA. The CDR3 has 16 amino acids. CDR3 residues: CASSSPQREDTDTQYF. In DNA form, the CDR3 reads TGTGCCAGCAGCTCGCCTCAACGGGAGGACACAGATACGCAGTATTTT.

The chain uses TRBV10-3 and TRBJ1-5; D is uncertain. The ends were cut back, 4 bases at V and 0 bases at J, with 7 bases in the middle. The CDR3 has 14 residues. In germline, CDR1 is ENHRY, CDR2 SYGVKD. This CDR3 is CAISGGNSNQPQHF. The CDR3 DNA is TGTGCCATCAGTGGAGGGAATAGCAATCAGCCCCAGCATTTT.

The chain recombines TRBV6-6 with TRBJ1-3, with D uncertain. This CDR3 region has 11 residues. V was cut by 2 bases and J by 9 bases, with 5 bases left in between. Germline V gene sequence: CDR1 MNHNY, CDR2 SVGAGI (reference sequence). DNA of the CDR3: TGTGCCAGCAGTTACGAAGGCACCATATATTTT. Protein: CASSYEGTIYF.

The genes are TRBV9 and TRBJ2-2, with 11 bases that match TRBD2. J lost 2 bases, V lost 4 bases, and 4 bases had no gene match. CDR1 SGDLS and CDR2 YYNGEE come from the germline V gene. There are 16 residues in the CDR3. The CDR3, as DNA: TGTGCCAGCAGCAGGGGACTAGCGGTTAACACCGGGGAGCTGTTTTTT. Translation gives CASSRGLAVNTGELFF.

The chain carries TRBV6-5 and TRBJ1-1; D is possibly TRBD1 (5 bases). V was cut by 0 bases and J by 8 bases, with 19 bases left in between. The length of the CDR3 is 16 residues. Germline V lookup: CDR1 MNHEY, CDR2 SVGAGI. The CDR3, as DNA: TGTGCCAGCAGTTACTCGATTGGGTTTTCGGGGACCGAAGCTTTCTTT. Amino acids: CASSYSIGFSGTEAFF.

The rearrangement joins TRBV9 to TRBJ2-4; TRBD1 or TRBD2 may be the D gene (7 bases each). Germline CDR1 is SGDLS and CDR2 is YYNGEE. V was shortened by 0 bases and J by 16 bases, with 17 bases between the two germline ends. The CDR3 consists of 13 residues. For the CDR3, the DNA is TGTGCCAGCAGCGTAGAGGGGAGGGGGCCAACCTACTTC. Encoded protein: CASSVEGRGPTYF.

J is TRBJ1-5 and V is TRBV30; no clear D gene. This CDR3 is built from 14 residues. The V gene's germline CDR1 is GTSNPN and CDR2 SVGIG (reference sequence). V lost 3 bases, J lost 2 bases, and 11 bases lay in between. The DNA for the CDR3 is TGTGCCTGGAGCCCTAACTGGGGCAATCAGCCCCAGCATTTT. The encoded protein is CAWSPNWGNQPQHF.

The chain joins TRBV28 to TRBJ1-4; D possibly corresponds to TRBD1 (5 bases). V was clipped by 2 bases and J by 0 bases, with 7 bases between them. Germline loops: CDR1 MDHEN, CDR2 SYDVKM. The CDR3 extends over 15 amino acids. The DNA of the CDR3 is TGTGCCAGCAGTTTAGGAGGGGCAACTAATGAAAAACTGTTTTTT. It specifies CASSLGGATNEKLFF. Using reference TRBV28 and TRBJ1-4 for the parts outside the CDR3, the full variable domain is DVKVTQSSRYLVKRTGEKVFLECVQDMDHENMFWYRQDPGLGLRLIYFSYDVKMKEKGDIPEGYSVSREKKERFSLILESASTNQTSMYLCASSLGGATNEKLFFGSGTQLSVL.

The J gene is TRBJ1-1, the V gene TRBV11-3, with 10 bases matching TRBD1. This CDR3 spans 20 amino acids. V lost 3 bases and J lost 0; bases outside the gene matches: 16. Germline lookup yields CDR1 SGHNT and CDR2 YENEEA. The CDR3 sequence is CASSLDSSRTGGILNTEAFF. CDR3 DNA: TGTGCCAGCAGCTTGGACTCGAGCCGGACAGGGGGGATTCTGAACACTGAAGCTTTCTTT.

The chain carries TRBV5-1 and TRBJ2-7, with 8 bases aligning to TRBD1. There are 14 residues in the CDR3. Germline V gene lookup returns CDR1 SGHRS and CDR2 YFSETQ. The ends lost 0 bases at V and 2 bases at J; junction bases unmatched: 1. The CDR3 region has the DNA TGCGCCAGCAGCTTGGAACAGGGGGCCTACGAGCAGTACTTC. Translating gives CASSLEQGAYEQYF. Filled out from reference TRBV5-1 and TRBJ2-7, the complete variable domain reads KAGVTQTPRYLIKTRGQQVTLSCSPISGHRSVSWYQQTPGQGLQFLFEYFSETQRNKGNFPGRFSGRQFSNSRSEMNVSTLELGDSALYLCASSLEQGAYEQYFGPGTRLTVT.

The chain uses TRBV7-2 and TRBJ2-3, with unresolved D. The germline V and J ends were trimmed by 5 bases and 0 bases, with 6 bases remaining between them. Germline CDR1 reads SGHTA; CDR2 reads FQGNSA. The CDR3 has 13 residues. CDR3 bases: TGTGCCAGCAGCCAAGACAGCACAGATACGCAGTATTTT. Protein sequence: CASSQDSTDTQYF.

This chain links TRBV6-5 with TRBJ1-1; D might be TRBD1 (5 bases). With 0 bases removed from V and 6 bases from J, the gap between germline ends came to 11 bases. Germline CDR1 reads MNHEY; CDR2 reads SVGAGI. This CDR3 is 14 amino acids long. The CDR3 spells CASSYSGVEAEAFF. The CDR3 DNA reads TGTGCCAGCAGTTACTCAGGGGTGGAGGCTGAAGCTTTCTTT.

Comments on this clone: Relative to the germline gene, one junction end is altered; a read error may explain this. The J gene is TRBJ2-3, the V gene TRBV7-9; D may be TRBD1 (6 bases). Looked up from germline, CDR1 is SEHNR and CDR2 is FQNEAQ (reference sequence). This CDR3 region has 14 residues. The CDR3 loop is CASSLEGDTNTQYF. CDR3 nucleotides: TGTGCCAGCAGCTTAGAAGGGGACACAAATACGCAGTATTTT.